This T cell receptor (beta chain) originates from a study of blood T cell repertoires in COVID-19. All enrollees were about 18 to 100 years old and from 20 to 30 US areas. Participants' reported clinical history set cohort assignment. Two negative PCRs, clearance, or symptom resolution had been documented for recovered Cohort 3 donors. As processed by the authors: Amplification with reference gene primers provided the estimates of nucleated cell counts. The assay was immunoSEQ multiplex PCR, and TCRdb's table has in-frame clones only and misses some. That table supplies the V and J calls and clone size; D and trimming were determined from the DNA. The sample has about 200,000 clones; 80% to 85% are singletons. The source of this sequence is a man aged 40-49 years who had recovered from COVID-19. Specimen: PBMCs or T cells enriched from blood (not recorded which).

Written as DNA, the CDR3 is TGTGCCAGCAGCGGTACCGACATGGCACAAGAGACCCAGTACTTC. This codes for CASSGTDMAQETQYF. V is TRBV28 and J is TRBJ2-5; unclear D gene. Between the trimmed V and J ends, which lost 6 bases and 2 bases, there was a span of 16 bases. Germline CDR1 reads MDHEN; CDR2 reads SYDVKM. The CDR3 sequence is 15 residues long. The whole variable domain, filled in from reference TRBV28 and TRBJ2-5, reads DVKVTQSSRYLVKRTGEKVFLECVQDMDHENMFWYRQDPGLGLRLIYFSYDVKMKEKGDIPEGYSVSREKKERFSLILESASTNQTSMYLCASSGTDMAQETQYFGPGTRLLVL.